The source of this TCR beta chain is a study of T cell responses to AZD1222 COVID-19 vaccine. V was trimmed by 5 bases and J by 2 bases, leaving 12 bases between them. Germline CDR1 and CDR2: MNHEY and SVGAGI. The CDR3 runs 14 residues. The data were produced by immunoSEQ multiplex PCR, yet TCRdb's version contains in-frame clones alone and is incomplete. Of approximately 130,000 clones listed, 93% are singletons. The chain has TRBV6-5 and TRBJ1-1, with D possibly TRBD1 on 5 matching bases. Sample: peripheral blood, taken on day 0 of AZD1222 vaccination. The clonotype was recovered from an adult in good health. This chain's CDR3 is CASSKGLPNTEAFF. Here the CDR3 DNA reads TGTGCCAGCAGTAAGGGACTGCCCAACACTGAAGCTTTCTTT.